These 24 T cell receptor beta chains were sequenced from one sample in a study of persistence of HIV-infected CD4 T cells. These receptors are not linked to any known antigen. An overlapping HIV-1 Gag peptide pool stimulated these cells at 1 ug/peptide/mL. CD40L/CD69 double-negative CD45RO-high memory CD4+ T cells were collected. The immunoSEQ assay was version 4, run in survey mode. Some clones are missing from TCRdb's copy, which holds only in-frame ones; the method was immunoSEQ multiplex PCR. The sample includes around 35,000 clones, approximately 78% seen only once; the top ten take more than 0.9%. Sequenced material: cultured CD4+ T cells from PBMCs, taken from a patient who received antiretroviral therapy. These receptors originate from an adult with HIV. The donor label of this sample is uncertain.

The chain recombines TRBV5-1 with TRBJ1-1, with D maybe TRBD1 (5 bases). Germline V gene data show CDR1 as SGHRS and CDR2 as YFSETQ. The CDR3 covers 14 residues. V was trimmed by 3 bases and J by 0 bases, leaving 9 bases between them. The CDR3 loop reads CASSWQGMNTEAFF. DNA for the CDR3: TGCGCCAGCAGCTGGCAGGGCATGAACACTGAAGCTTTCTTT.

The rearrangement uses TRBV14 and TRBJ2-5; perhaps TRBD1 as D (6 bases). CDR1 is SGHDN and CDR2 is FVKESK in the germline V gene. CDR3 length: 15 residues. V was clipped by 0 bases and J by 5 bases, with 13 bases between them. CDR3: CASSQEGGRWETQYF. The DNA of the CDR3 is TGTGCCAGCAGCCAAGAAGGGGGACGATGGGAGACCCAGTACTTC.

The V call is TRBV9, the J call TRBJ2-2; the match to TRBD1 covers 9 bases. The CDR3 contains 18 residues. With V trimmed by 1 base and J by 4 bases, 11 bases remained unmatched. Per germline, CDR1 SGDLS and CDR2 YYNGEE. CDR3 sequence: CASSVRPVGTGSTGELFF. The CDR3 DNA follows: TGTGCCAGCAGCGTACGTCCCGTCGGGACAGGGAGCACCGGGGAGCTGTTTTTT.

This chain connects TRBV12-3 or TRBV12-4 to TRBJ1-3; D gene ambiguous. The CDR3 runs 13 residues. V lost 8 bases and J lost 4, with 12 bases in between. The CDR3 nucleotides are TGTGCCAGCGGGAGAACCGCCGGAAACACCATATATTTT. Residues: CASGRTAGNTIYF.

This rearrangement joins TRBV7-2 to TRBJ2-5; 11 bases fit TRBD2. V lost 4 bases to trimming and J lost 5 bases; unmatched junction nucleotides: 9. The CDR3 extends over 16 amino acids. The germline CDR1 and CDR2 sequences are SGHTA and FQGNSA. The CDR3 DNA reads as TGTGCCAGCAGCTGGCAAACTAGCGGGGGAAGGGAGACCCAGTACTTC. Translation gives CASSWQTSGGRETQYF.

This clone has just a few counts. The V gene is TRBV2, the J gene TRBJ1-2; no clear D gene. The CDR3 length is 14 residues. The V and J ends lost 3 bases and 5 bases respectively, with 13 bases between them. Germline values: CDR1 SNHLY, CDR2 FYNNEI. CDR3 in amino acids: CASSDSRNLYGYTF. The CDR3 nucleotides read TGTGCCAGCAGTGATAGTCGAAACCTGTATGGCTACACCTTC.

This chain joins TRBV2 and TRBJ1-2, with D possibly being TRBD1 (5 bases). Germline CDR1 SNHLY, CDR2 FYNNEI. V lost 4 bases and J 4 bases, leaving 13 bases between the germline ends. The CDR3 runs to 14 residues. CDR3 protein: CASSGGPGGYGYTF. The CDR3 DNA is TGTGCCAGCAGTGGGGGACCGGGAGGCTATGGCTACACCTTC.

The chain links TRBV19 to TRBJ1-1, with unresolved D. Between the trimmed V and J ends, which lost 3 bases and 1 base, there was a span of 15 bases. Germline values: CDR1 LNHDA, CDR2 SQIVND (reference sequence). This CDR3 contains 16 residues. The CDR3 DNA is TGTGCCAGTAGTATCGCGGTCGCAGTATCGAACACTGAAGCTTTCTTT. Encoded protein: CASSIAVAVSNTEAFF.

The rearrangement joins TRBV29-1 to TRBJ1-4; the D is unclear. CDR1 and CDR2 from the germline V gene are SQVTM and ANQGSEA. This CDR3 is built from 12 residues. V was shortened by 1 base and J by 8 bases, with 8 bases between the two germline ends. CDR3 nucleotides: TGCAGCGTTGAAGGAGCGGGAGAAAAACTGTTTTTT. As protein: CSVEGAGEKLFF.

This clone was recorded only once. V usage is TRBV19 and J usage is TRBJ1-2, with 7 bases lining up with TRBD1. Germline V lookup: CDR1 LNHDA, CDR2 SQIVND (reference sequence). CDR3 size: 15 residues. Unmatched junction bases numbered 13, after V lost 8 bases and J lost 4 bases. The CDR3: CASGTGTDTLYGYTF. DNA of the CDR3: TGTGCCAGTGGTACCGGGACAGACACCCTCTATGGCTACACCTTC. The entire variable domain, with the rest obtained from reference TRBV19 and TRBJ1-2, is as follows: DGGITQSPKYLFRKEGQNVTLSCEQNLNHDAMYWYRQDPGQGLRLIYYSQIVNDFQKGDIAEGYSVSREKKESFPLTVTSAQKNPTAFYLCASGTGTDTLYGYTFGSGTRLTVV.

The V gene is TRBV5-1, the J gene TRBJ2-3, with 12 positions matching TRBD2. V shed 0 bases and J 6 bases; nucleotides not matched to a gene: 8. Germline assignment: CDR1 SGHRS and CDR2 YFSETQ. The CDR3 has 17 amino acids. This chain's CDR3 is CASSLAPSGGALDTQYF. The CDR3 bases are TGCGCCAGCAGCTTGGCCCCTAGCGGGGGGGCCTTGGATACGCAGTATTTT.

This chain links TRBV12-3 or TRBV12-4 with TRBJ1-2; the D gene is possibly TRBD1 (6 bases). V lost 2 bases, J lost 14 bases, and 18 bases lay in between. The CDR3 extends over 13 amino acids. CDR3 in DNA: TGTGCCAGCAGTTTAAGCGTCGGGGGGGGCCCGACCTTC. This gives the protein CASSLSVGGGPTF.

This clone was observed a single time. The chain recombines TRBV6-1 with TRBJ1-1; D is unresolved. CDR3 length: 15 amino acids. The V gene's germline CDR1 is MNHNS and CDR2 SASEGT. V was cut by 2 bases and J by 0 bases, with 10 bases left in between. Written as DNA, the CDR3 is TGTGCCAGCAGTGAAACCCCACCCATGAACACTGAAGCTTTCTTT. This sequence encodes CASSETPPMNTEAFF.

The chain has TRBV5-4 and TRBJ1-2; a possible D gene is TRBD1 (5 bases). This CDR3 contains 15 residues. CDR1 SGHNT and CDR2 YYREEE come from the germline V gene (reference sequence). With 0 bases removed from V and 0 bases from J, the gap between germline ends came to 9 bases. The CDR3 sequence: CASSLVQVANYGYTF. The CDR3 DNA follows: TGTGCCAGCAGCTTGGTACAGGTAGCTAACTATGGCTACACCTTC.

The rearrangement uses TRBV9 and TRBJ2-1; TRBD2 matches at 7 bases. The J segment lost 5 bases and the V segment lost 4 bases, leaving 3 bases of the junction unmatched. Germline V gene data show CDR1 as SGDLS and CDR2 as YYNGEE. The CDR3 is 13 residues long. The CDR3: CASSSRGDNEQFF. The CDR3 region has the DNA TGTGCCAGCAGCTCCCGGGGGGACAATGAGCAGTTCTTC.

V gene TRBV9 combines with J gene TRBJ1-2, with D possibly being TRBD1 (6 bases). The V gene lost 1 base and the J gene lost 7 bases, with 11 bases spanning the gap. Germline V gene lookup returns CDR1 SGDLS and CDR2 YYNGEE. This CDR3 contains 13 residues. The DNA for the CDR3 is TGTGCCAGCAGCGTATTTGGCAGGGGTGGCTACACCTTC. This codes for CASSVFGRGGYTF.

The V and J genes are TRBV19 and TRBJ1-5; 10 nucleotides agree with TRBD1. The germline CDR1 and CDR2 sequences are LNHDA and SQIVND (reference sequence). The CDR3 contains 16 residues. Trimming cost V 5 bases and J 3 bases; bases outside gene matches: 7. The CDR3 DNA is TGTGCCAGTAGTTCGGGACAGGGGACGCTCAATCAGCCCCAGCATTTT. This sequence encodes CASSSGQGTLNQPQHF.

This clone was counted only a few times. The chain combines TRBV12-5 with TRBJ2-4; no definite D call. There are 12 residues in the CDR3. The germline V gene encodes CDR1 LGHNT and CDR2 FRNRAP. Trimming took off 3 bases at V and 7 bases at J, with 7 bases between the two ends. The CDR3 loop is CASGLVTNIQYF. CDR3 in DNA: TGTGCTAGTGGTTTAGTGACGAACATTCAGTACTTC. Together with reference TRBV12-5 and TRBJ2-4, the CDR3 gives the full variable domain: DARVTQTPRHKVTEMGQEVTMRCQPILGHNTVFWYRQTMMQGLELLAYFRNRAPLDDSGMPKDRFSAEMPDATLATLKIQPSEPRDSAVYFCASGLVTNIQYFGAGTRLSVL.

The chain couples TRBV20-1 to TRBJ2-5; unclear D gene. CDR3 length: 11 amino acids. Germline lookup yields CDR1 DFQATT and CDR2 SNEGSKA (reference sequence). V was trimmed by 5 bases and J by 5 bases, leaving 9 bases between them. In DNA form, the CDR3 reads TGCAGTGCTCCCCTCGTCGAGACCCAGTACTTC. Encoded protein: CSAPLVETQYF.

J is TRBJ1-1 and V is TRBV13, with D hard to call. Trimming shortened V by 5 bases and J by 6 bases, and 7 bases separated the two germline ends. CDR3 length: 11 amino acids. Germline CDR1 is PRHDT and CDR2 is FYEKMQ (reference sequence). CDR3: CASSQTAEAFF. CDR3 DNA sequence: TGTGCCAGCAGCCAAACGGCTGAAGCTTTCTTT.

The chain has TRBV29-1 and TRBJ1-5; weak D call: TRBD1 (6 bases). This CDR3 is built from 14 residues. Germline-derived CDR1 and CDR2 are SQVTM and ANQGSEA. Between the trimmed V and J ends, which lost 4 bases and 1 base, there was a span of 11 bases. The CDR3, as DNA: TGCAGCGTTGCAGGGGTTGGGAGCAATCAGCCCCAGCATTTT. As protein: CSVAGVGSNQPQHF.

The genes are TRBV5-1 and TRBJ2-2; possible D gene TRBD1, 5 bases. Germline CDR1 reads SGHRS; CDR2 reads YFSETQ. The CDR3 totals 15 residues. V was trimmed by 1 base and J by 3 bases, leaving 10 bases between them. The CDR3 region has the DNA TGCGCCAGCAGCTTGAAGGGGTCCGACACCGGGGAGCTGTTTTTT. This translates into CASSLKGSDTGELFF. Variable domain in full (rest from reference TRBV5-1 and TRBJ2-2): KAGVTQTPRYLIKTRGQQVTLSCSPISGHRSVSWYQQTPGQGLQFLFEYFSETQRNKGNFPGRFSGRQFSNSRSEMNVSTLELGDSALYLCASSLKGSDTGELFFGEGSRLTVL.

The genes are TRBV9 and TRBJ2-5, with D possibly being TRBD1 or TRBD2 (5 bases each). V gave up 3 bases and J gave up 5 bases, with 14 bases separating them. The germline gives CDR1 SGDLS, CDR2 YYNGEE. CDR3 length: 14 amino acids. The CDR3 region has the DNA TGTGCCAGCAGCGCCTCCGGGACGGGTGAGACCCAGTACTTC. Translation gives CASSASGTGETQYF. Supplemented by reference TRBV9 and TRBJ2-5, the full variable domain reads DSGVTQTPKHLITATGQRVTLRCSPRSGDLSVYWYQQSLDQGLQFLIQYYNGEERAKGNILERFSAQQFPDLHSELNLSSLELGDSALYFCASSASGTGETQYFGPGTRLLVL.

The chain couples TRBV5-1 to TRBJ2-1; the match to TRBD1 covers 9 bases. Germline V lookup: CDR1 SGHRS, CDR2 YFSETQ. The CDR3 totals 15 residues. The junction had 9 bases not matched to a gene; V was cut back by 10 bases and J by 1 base. CDR3 in DNA: TGCGCCTCTTCGTCCGGGACAGGGTCCTACAATGAGCAGTTCTTC. Protein sequence: CASSSGTGSYNEQFF.